This T cell receptor (beta chain) was retrieved from a study of long-term antiretroviral therapy in people with HIV. General study points: ART adherence, viral resistance and therapy changes went unrecorded. Transplant donor controls retained higher diversity, though diversity increased after ART.

Concerning this clone: Its antigen is as yet unknown.

HIV-positive participants all received treatment in the United States. Every specimen held between about 1-10 million cryopreserved PBMC. These were thawed and washed before DNA extraction. Sequencing relied on immunoSEQ assay v3.0, run at survey level. Sequenced by immunoSEQ multiplex PCR; TCRdb stores in-frame clones only, minus some. The sample consists of more than 20,000 clones, approximately 82% of them appearing once. Germline lookup yields CDR1 MNHNS and CDR2 SASEGT. Trimming stripped 5 bases from V and 4 bases from J, with 15 bases between. This CDR3 region has 14 residues. This receptor was taken from a man younger than 35 with HIV. The sample in question was unsorted PBMCs, obtained 0.5 years after starting antiretroviral therapy. The V and J genes are TRBV6-1 and TRBJ2-7; D not certain. The CDR3 region is CASSPIHGSYEQYF. CDR3 coding DNA: TGTGCCAGCAGTCCGATACACGGATCGTACGAGCAGTACTTC.